The TCR beta chain under discussion was sequenced for a study of blood T cell repertoires in COVID-19. Study-level background: Donors in the United States, Italy and Spain gave samples during acute or convalescent COVID-19.

Germline-derived CDR1 and CDR2 are SGHVS and FNYEAQ. V gave up 1 base and J gave up 9 bases; unmatched junction bases: 10. The CDR3 sequence is 16 residues long. The assay was immunoSEQ multiplex PCR, and TCRdb's table has in-frame clones only and misses some. Among under 90,000 clones listed, roughly 85% were seen once. The receptor was derived from a man in his sixties with acute or convalescent COVID-19. Sequencing input: peripheral blood. The V call is TRBV7-6, the J call TRBJ2-1; TRBD2 matches at 9 bases. The CDR3 is CASSLVVSGGAGEQFF. CDR3 sequence (DNA): TGTGCCAGCAGCTTAGTTGTTAGCGGGGGTGCGGGTGAGCAGTTCTTC.